The present entry profiles one TCR beta chain with its context. Sequencing was performed with immunoSEQ multiplex PCR; in TCRdb, only in-frame clones are kept and a portion is missing. This sample has around 67,000 clones, with roughly 87% found just once. The germline V gene encodes CDR1 SEHNR and CDR2 FQNEAQ (reference sequence). The CDR3 runs 14 residues. V shed 5 bases, J shed 4 bases, and the junction held 7 bases outside the gene matches. This specimen belongs to a study of OX40 agonist ivuxolimab in advanced cancers. The chain recombines TRBV7-9 with TRBJ1-1; 7 nucleotides line up with TRBD1. The TCR sequence derives from an adult with an advanced solid tumor such as melanoma, head and neck, liver or kidney cancer. Source: CD4+ or CD8+ T cells sorted from blood, taken in a trial of the OX40 agonist ivuxolimab. The CDR3 nucleotides are TGTGCCAGCAGCCCTCAGGGGGGAAGCACTGAAGCTTTCTTT. It specifies CASSPQGGSTEAFF.